Presented here are 20 T cell receptor beta chains from one specimen sequenced in a study of CD8 T cells in ankylosing spondylitis. MiXCR, run by TCRdb on the 5' RACE reads, gives a single entry per CDR3 protein. Here the sample spans just over 300,000 distinct CDR3 sequences, roughly 20% being singletons. The material sequenced was blood, either unsorted or a sorted T cell fraction (not recorded which). The receptors come from a female donor with ankylosing spondylitis or in good health (not recorded which).

This clonotype was seen more than once but under ten times. The gene calls are TRBV20-1 and TRBJ2-1; 7 nucleotides match TRBD2. In germline, CDR1 is DFQATT, CDR2 SNEGSKA (reference sequence). This CDR3 is 13 amino acids long. V gave up 0 bases and J gave up 12 bases; unmatched junction bases: 8. The DNA of the CDR3 is TGCAGTGCTAGAGATTTGACTAGCAAGGGGCAGTTCTTC. The encoded protein is CSARDLTSKGQFF.

The rearrangement uses TRBV7-2 and TRBJ1-2; tentative D call: TRBD1 (5 bases). V gave up 6 bases and J gave up 1 base, with 12 bases separating them. The length of the CDR3 is 14 residues. Per the germline V gene, CDR1 is SGHTA and CDR2 is FQGNSA. CDR3 nucleotide sequence: TGTGCCAGCAGACCAACCGGGGGTAACTATGGCTACACCTTC. Translated, it gives CASRPTGGNYGYTF.

This clonotype came up a few times. V is TRBV12-3 or TRBV12-4 and J is TRBJ1-5, with 7 nucleotides matching TRBD1. The CDR3 is 13 residues long. V was pared by 8 bases and J by 7 bases, with 8 bases of the junction left unmatched. The CDR3 DNA reads TGTGCCAGCCTCGGGACAGTCGGACAGCCCCAGCATTTT. This codes for CASLGTVGQPQHF.

The chain couples TRBV12-3 or TRBV12-4 to TRBJ2-7; tentative D call: TRBD1 (6 bases). The CDR3 extends over 13 amino acids. V was pared by 5 bases and J by 0 bases, with 8 bases between. In nucleotides, the CDR3 is TGTGCCAGCAGTCCGGACAGCTCCTACGAGCAGTACTTC. It codes for CASSPDSSYEQYF.

This rearrangement joins TRBV28 to TRBJ2-4; no firm D call. From germline, CDR1 is MDHEN and CDR2 SYDVKM. Trimming stripped 4 bases from V and 1 base from J, with 14 bases between. The CDR3 contains 16 residues. The CDR3 reads CASSSQWYPAKNIQYF. The CDR3 region has the DNA TGTGCCAGCAGTTCGCAGTGGTACCCGGCCAAAAACATTCAGTACTTC.

This CDR3 is CASSWGTRVNTEAFF. CDR3 DNA: TGTGCCAGCAGCTGGGGAACTAGGGTTAACACTGAAGCTTTCTTT. J is TRBJ1-1 and V is TRBV5-5; D uncertain. The germline CDR1 and CDR2 sequences are SGHKS and YYEKEE (reference sequence). Trimming left V 3 bases short and J 2 bases short, with 14 bases between. The CDR3 sequence is 15 residues long.

This clonotype was seen a few times. The chain recombines TRBV29-1 with TRBJ2-3; TRBD1 matches at 7 bases. Trimming took 8 bases from V and 4 from J; bases not matched to a gene: 12. The CDR3 consists of 14 residues. CDR1 and CDR2 from the germline V gene are SQVTM and ANQGSEA. CDR3 sequence (DNA): TGCAGCCTGAGGGGAGCAGGGGGAGCAGATACGCAGTATTTT. This codes for CSLRGAGGADTQYF.

This clonotype was found many times. The rearrangement uses TRBV25-1 and TRBJ2-1, with 9 bases fitting TRBD2. The CDR3 loop spans 17 amino acids. Germline V lookup: CDR1 MGHDK, CDR2 SYGVNS. The V gene end was trimmed by 6 bases and the J gene end by 7 bases; junction bases not matched to a gene: 16. CDR3 protein: CASSLTSGSVSGNEQFF. In nucleotides, the CDR3 is TGTGCCAGCAGCCTTACTAGCGGGTCGGTTAGTGGGAATGAGCAGTTCTTC.

Only a few counts were recorded for this clonotype. The V gene is TRBV4-3, the J gene TRBJ1-2; possibly TRBD1 for D (6 bases). The germline V gene encodes CDR1 LGHNA and CDR2 YSLEER. CDR3 size: 16 residues. V shed 0 bases and J shed 3 bases, with 14 bases lying between them. The CDR3 region has the DNA TGCGCCAGCAGCCAAGACTACAGGGATTATGACTATGGCTACACCTTC. As protein: CASSQDYRDYDYGYTF.

The rearrangement uses TRBV4-3 and TRBJ2-7; maybe TRBD2 (5 bases). The germline V and J ends were trimmed by 0 bases and 5 bases, with 14 bases remaining between them. There are 15 residues in the CDR3. Per germline, CDR1 LGHNA and CDR2 YSLEER. The CDR3 region has the DNA TGCGCCAGCAGCCAAGAAGGGAGAAGAAGGAACGAGCAGTACTTC. Residues: CASSQEGRRRNEQYF.

The chain recombines TRBV2 with TRBJ1-6; TRBD1 is a possible D gene (5 bases). Germline V CDR1 and CDR2: SNHLY, FYNNEI. Trimming left V 6 bases short and J 10 bases short, with 10 bases between. The CDR3 length is 12 residues. CDR3 sequence reads: CASSWGRSPLHF. The CDR3 DNA reads as TGTGCCAGCAGCTGGGGCCGATCACCCCTCCACTTT.

This clonotype was counted between two and nine times. The chain combines TRBV19 with TRBJ1-1; 11 nucleotides agree with TRBD1. Germline values: CDR1 LNHDA, CDR2 SQIVND (reference sequence). The CDR3 is 14 amino acids. V lost 5 bases and J lost 4; bases outside the gene matches: 3. CDR3 residues: CASSSGTGGTEAFF. CDR3 nucleotide sequence: TGTGCCAGTAGTTCCGGGACAGGGGGCACTGAAGCTTTCTTT.

This clonotype showed up many times. This chain uses TRBV10-3 with TRBJ2-1; 9 nucleotides agree with TRBD1. This CDR3 has 15 residues. CDR1 is ENHRY and CDR2 is SYGVKD in the germline V gene. J was trimmed by 8 bases and V by 2 bases; bases with no gene match: 7. The CDR3 loop is CAISEGTGLRDEQFF. In DNA, the CDR3 is TGTGCCATCAGTGAGGGGACAGGGTTGAGGGATGAGCAGTTCTTC.

The DNA of the CDR3 is TGTGCTAGTGGGGCCTCCGGGACTAGCGGCAACACCGGGGAGCTGTTTTTT. This translates into CASGASGTSGNTGELFF. The V gene is TRBV12-5, the J gene TRBJ2-2; 11 nucleotides match TRBD2. There are 17 residues in the CDR3. The germline V gene has CDR1 LGHNT and CDR2 FRNRAP. After removal of 6 bases from V and 2 bases from J, the junction contained 8 bases not matched to a gene.

V and J are TRBV6-5 and TRBJ2-7, with a tentative D call TRBD1 (5 bases). Germline lookup yields CDR1 MNHEY and CDR2 SVGAGI. This CDR3 is 15 amino acids long. Trimming took 4 bases from V and 2 from J, leaving 15 bases between them. CDR3 bases: TGTGCCAGCAGTTCGTCTCTGACGGACACCTACGAGCAGTACTTC. Translating it yields CASSSSLTDTYEQYF.

This rearrangement joins TRBV7-9 to TRBJ2-1; D might be TRBD2 (5 bases). V was clipped by 4 bases and J by 3 bases, with 16 bases between them. Germline V gene data show CDR1 as SEHNR and CDR2 as FQNEAQ (reference sequence). This CDR3 contains 16 residues. The CDR3 DNA is TGTGCCAGCAGCTCGGAGGCCCAACCGTTCTACAATGAGCAGTTCTTC. Amino acids: CASSSEAQPFYNEQFF.

This clonotype was counted between two and nine times. V usage is TRBV20-1 and J usage is TRBJ2-1, with unresolved D. The CDR3 totals 10 residues. Trimming removed 5 bases from V and 9 bases from J, with 8 bases in between. Per germline, CDR1 DFQATT and CDR2 SNEGSKA (reference sequence). CDR3 DNA: TGCAGTGCTGGTAGGCGTGAGCAGTTCTTC. Its translation is CSAGRREQFF.

This clonotype was counted between two and nine times. V and J are TRBV12-3 or TRBV12-4 and TRBJ2-5; tentative D call: TRBD1 (5 bases). The germline V and J ends were trimmed by 3 bases and 2 bases, with 7 bases remaining between them. This CDR3 region has 13 residues. This CDR3 is CASSFTGQETQYF. The DNA for the CDR3 is TGTGCCAGCAGTTTTACAGGTCAAGAGACCCAGTACTTC.

V gene TRBV7-6 combines with J gene TRBJ2-1; 8 bases map to TRBD2. The CDR3 length is 14 residues. Germline V CDR1 and CDR2: SGHVS, FNYEAQ. The junction had 9 bases not matched to a gene; V was cut back by 8 bases and J by 6 bases. As DNA, the CDR3 is TGTGCCAGCGGACGGGAGGGAGTTTTCAATGAGCAGTTCTTC. It yields the protein CASGREGVFNEQFF.

This clonotype was counted between two and nine times. V is TRBV20-1 and J is TRBJ1-3, with 7 nucleotides matching TRBD1. CDR3 length: 15 residues. V gave up 3 bases and J gave up 2 bases; unmatched junction bases: 7. CDR1 DFQATT and CDR2 SNEGSKA come from the germline V gene (reference sequence). In nucleotides, the CDR3 is TGCAGTGCTAGGGACCCGACAGGGACTGGAAACACCATATATTTT. The encoded protein is CSARDPTGTGNTIYF.